What follows are 16 T cell receptor beta chains derived from one specimen sequenced in a study of cytomegalovirus exposure and HLA in healthy donors. The PCR ran on 60 Vbeta and 13 Jbeta primers. The assay was immunoSEQ multiplex PCR, and TCRdb's table has in-frame clones only and misses some. The sample lists 100,000 to 120,000 clones, 65% to 85% seen once, with 6.2% in the top ten. Sequenced: PBMCs. Receptors originate from a man aged 25 to 45 in good health and CMV-seropositive.

The gene calls are TRBV27 and TRBJ2-7; D is perhaps TRBD1 (5 bases). The CDR3 is 15 amino acids. Between the trimmed V and J ends, which lost 1 base and 3 bases, there was a span of 13 bases. Germline-derived CDR1 and CDR2 are MNHEY and SMNVEV (reference sequence). CDR3 sequence (DNA): TGTGCCAGCAGTTTATATGTGGCAGGGCGCTACGAGCAGTACTTC. Protein sequence: CASSLYVAGRYEQYF.

The J gene is TRBJ1-2, the V gene TRBV15; the D gene is possibly TRBD1 (5 bases). V dropped 0 bases and J dropped 7 bases, with 15 bases sitting between them. The CDR3 has 15 residues. CDR1 and CDR2 from the germline V gene are LNHNV and YYDKDF (reference sequence). CDR3 sequence reads: CATSRDRGATSGYTF. The CDR3 nucleotides read TGTGCCACCAGCAGAGATAGGGGCGCAACGAGTGGCTACACCTTC. The full variable domain, in which reference TRBV15 and TRBJ1-2 provide the parts outside the CDR3, is DAMVIQNPRYQVTQFGKPVTLSCSQTLNHNVMYWYQQKSSQAPKLLFHYYDKDFNNEADTPDNFQSRRPNTSFCFLDIRSPGLGDTAMYLCATSRDRGATSGYTFGSGTRLTVV.

This clone was seen a single time. The genes are TRBV5-1 and TRBJ2-5, with TRBD2 as a possible D gene (6 bases). The V and J ends lost 0 bases and 5 bases respectively, with 14 bases between them. CDR1 is SGHRS and CDR2 is YFSETQ in the germline V gene. This CDR3 comprises 15 residues. The CDR3 DNA reads as TGCGCCAGCAGCTTGGGAGCAGGGCGGGGTGAGACCCAGTACTTC. Translating it yields CASSLGAGRGETQYF.

This clone was recorded only once. The chain is built from TRBV6-5 and TRBJ2-3; possibly TRBD2 for D (6 bases). Germline CDR1 is MNHEY and CDR2 is SVGAGI. The length of the CDR3 is 14 residues. V lost 4 bases to trimming and J lost 10 bases, with 18 bases between them. The CDR3 loop reads CASSFHPGVDPQYF. The CDR3 coding sequence is TGTGCCAGCAGTTTCCACCCGGGAGTCGATCCGCAGTATTTT.

This chain connects TRBV6-6 to TRBJ1-1, with 11 positions matching TRBD1. Germline values: CDR1 MNHNY, CDR2 SVGAGI (reference sequence). Trimming removed 2 bases from V and 10 bases from J; junction bases left unmatched: 6. The CDR3 consists of 14 residues. CDR3 DNA sequence: TGTGCCAGCAGTTACGAAGGACAGGGGGCCGGAGCTTTCTTT. This encodes CASSYEGQGAGAFF.

This chain joins TRBV7-3 and TRBJ1-4; D ambiguous. V lost 1 base, J lost 0 bases, and 6 bases lay in between. This CDR3 has 15 amino acids. Germline lookup yields CDR1 SGHTA and CDR2 FQGTGA. The CDR3 DNA follows: TGTGCCAGCAGCTTAAGCGGTGCAACTAATGAAAAACTGTTTTTT. Encoded protein: CASSLSGATNEKLFF.

The chain couples TRBV5-1 to TRBJ2-5; D may be TRBD1 (6 bases). This CDR3 spans 16 amino acids. CDR1 SGHRS and CDR2 YFSETQ come from the germline V gene. Trimming left V 0 bases short and J 5 bases short, with 17 bases between. The CDR3 spells CASSLVGGGRQETQYF. The CDR3 nucleotides are TGCGCCAGCAGCTTGGTAGGTGGGGGCCGCCAGGAGACCCAGTACTTC.

This chain joins TRBV6-4 and TRBJ1-1, with D perhaps matching TRBD1 (5 bases). The germline CDR1 and CDR2 sequences are MRHNA and SNTAGT. The CDR3 sequence is 15 residues long. The V end lost 7 bases, the J end lost 4 bases, and 19 bases lay between the germline ends. For the CDR3, the DNA is TGTGCCAGCATCCCGGACGGCGGGGGAGTCACTGAAGCTTTCTTT. Protein: CASIPDGGGVTEAFF.

This chain uses TRBV4-2 with TRBJ1-6; D gene ambiguous. The germline gives CDR1 LGHNA, CDR2 YNFKEQ. V lost 1 base and J 9 bases, leaving 10 bases between the germline ends. CDR3 size: 14 residues. The CDR3 DNA reads as TGTGCCAGCAGCCAAGGAAATCGGGGTTCACCCCTCCACTTT. Its translation: CASSQGNRGSPLHF.

In this sample, this clone turned up once. The J gene is TRBJ2-1, the V gene TRBV25-1; 10 bases line up with TRBD1. This CDR3 comprises 14 residues. Germline lookup yields CDR1 MGHDK and CDR2 SYGVNS. With 7 bases clipped from V and 6 bases from J, the junction kept 6 bases outside the gene matches. The CDR3 region has the DNA TGTGCCAGCAACCAGGACAGGGGGTTCAATGAGCAGTTCTTC. This sequence encodes CASNQDRGFNEQFF.

The chain is built from TRBV4-2 and TRBJ2-1; 7 nucleotides match TRBD2. The CDR3 sequence is 16 residues long. Per the germline V gene, CDR1 is LGHNA and CDR2 is YNFKEQ. With V trimmed by 2 bases and J by 10 bases, 14 bases remained unmatched. CDR3 region: CASSQNSAGDLSEQFF. The CDR3, as DNA: TGTGCCAGCAGCCAAAATTCGGCGGGGGACCTCAGCGAGCAGTTCTTC.

The CDR3 coding sequence is TGTGCCAGCAGTGTAACCAGGACAGGGCCAATCTACGAGCAGTACTTC. Translating gives CASSVTRTGPIYEQYF. The chain uses TRBV25-1 and TRBJ2-7, with 8 bases that match TRBD1. Unmatched junction bases numbered 11, after V lost 4 bases and J lost 3 bases. The CDR3 contains 16 residues. Germline CDR1 reads MGHDK; CDR2 reads SYGVNS.

The chain combines TRBV11-3 with TRBJ2-5, with 7 nucleotides matching TRBD2. The length of the CDR3 is 12 residues. Germline CDR1 is SGHNT and CDR2 is YENEEA. J lost 4 bases, V lost 10 bases, and 6 bases had no gene match. Here the CDR3 DNA reads TGTGCCACCTCGCCGGGAGGAGAGACCCAGTACTTC. This gives the protein CATSPGGETQYF.

This CDR3 reads CAISEGGSSYEQYF. DNA for the CDR3: TGTGCCATCAGTGAGGGGGGGAGCTCCTACGAGCAGTACTTC. This chain joins TRBV10-3 and TRBJ2-7; TRBD2 might be the D (6 bases). Germline-derived CDR1 and CDR2 are ENHRY and SYGVKD. Trimming stripped 2 bases from V and 0 bases from J, with 8 bases between. The CDR3 is 14 amino acids.

DNA of the CDR3: TGTGCCAGCAGCTTATCAGGGGGAAACACTGAAGCTTTCTTT. This gives the protein CASSLSGGNTEAFF. The chain employs TRBV7-6 and TRBJ1-1; 7 nucleotides match TRBD1. The junction had 2 bases not matched to a gene; V was cut back by 2 bases and J by 2 bases. This CDR3 contains 14 residues. In germline, CDR1 is SGHVS, CDR2 FNYEAQ.

V gene TRBV9 combines with J gene TRBJ1-6, with 11 positions matching TRBD1. Germline CDR1 reads SGDLS; CDR2 reads YYNGEE. There are 15 residues in the CDR3. The V and J ends lost 4 bases and 10 bases, in that order; junction bases with no gene match: 7. The CDR3 is CASSPRTGGISPLHF. DNA for the CDR3: TGTGCCAGCAGCCCCCGGACAGGGGGCATCTCACCCCTCCACTTT.